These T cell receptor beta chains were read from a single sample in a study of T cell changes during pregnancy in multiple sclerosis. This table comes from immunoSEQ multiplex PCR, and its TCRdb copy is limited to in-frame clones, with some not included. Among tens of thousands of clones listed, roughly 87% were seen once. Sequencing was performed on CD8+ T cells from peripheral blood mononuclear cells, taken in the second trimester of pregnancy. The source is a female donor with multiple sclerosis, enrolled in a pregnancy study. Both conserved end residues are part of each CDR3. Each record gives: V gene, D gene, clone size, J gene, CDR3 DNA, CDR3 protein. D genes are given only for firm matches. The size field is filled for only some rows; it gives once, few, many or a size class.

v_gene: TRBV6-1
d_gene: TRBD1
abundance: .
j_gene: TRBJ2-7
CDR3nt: TGTGCCAGCAAAAAGGGGGCAGGGGAAAGCCACGAGCAGTACTTC
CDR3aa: CASKKGAGESHEQYF

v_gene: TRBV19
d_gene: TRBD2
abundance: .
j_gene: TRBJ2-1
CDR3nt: TGTGCCAGTAGTATAGCCCCCTCTAGCGGATCTTCCTACAATGAGCAGTTCTTC
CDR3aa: CASSIAPSSGSSYNEQFF

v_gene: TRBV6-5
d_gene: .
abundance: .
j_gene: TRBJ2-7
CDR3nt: TGTGCCAGCCGACTGGAGGAGGGGTTCCTCTACGAGCAGTACTTC
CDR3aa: CASRLEEGFLYEQYF

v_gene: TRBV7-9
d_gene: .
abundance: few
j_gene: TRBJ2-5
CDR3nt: TGTGCCAGCATGGAGTTCGGAGAGACCCAGTACTTC
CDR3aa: CASMEFGETQYF

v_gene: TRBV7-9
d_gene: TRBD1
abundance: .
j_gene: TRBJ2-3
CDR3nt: TGTGCCAGCAGCCACGGACAGGGGATTGGGGATACGCAGTATTTT
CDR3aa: CASSHGQGIGDTQYF

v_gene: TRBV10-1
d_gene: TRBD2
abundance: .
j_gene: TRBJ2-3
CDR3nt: TGCGCCAGCAGTGAGTTGGCCGAATTGATCCCTTCTAGCGGGGGCACAGATACGCAGTATTTT
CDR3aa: CASSELAELIPSSGGTDTQYF

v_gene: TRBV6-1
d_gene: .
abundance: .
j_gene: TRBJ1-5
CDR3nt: TGTGCCAGCAGTCTTCTCTGGGGGCAGGGGCAGCCCCAGCATTTT
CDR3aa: CASSLLWGQGQPQHF

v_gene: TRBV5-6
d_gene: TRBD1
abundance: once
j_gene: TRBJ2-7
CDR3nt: TGTGCCAGCAGCTCACGGACAGGGGGGTACGAGCAGTACTTC
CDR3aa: CASSSRTGGYEQYF

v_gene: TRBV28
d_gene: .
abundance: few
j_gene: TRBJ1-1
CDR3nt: TGTGCCAGCAGCTACGACGCACTGGACCGGGACATAGGTGAAGCTTTCTTT
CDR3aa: CASSYDALDRDIGEAFF

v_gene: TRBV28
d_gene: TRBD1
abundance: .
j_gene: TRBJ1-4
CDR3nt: TGTGCCAGCAGTCGAGGACAGGGATTACATGAAAAACTGTTTTTT
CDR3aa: CASSRGQGLHEKLFF

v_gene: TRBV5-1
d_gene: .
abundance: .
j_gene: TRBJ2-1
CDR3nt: TGCGCCAGCAGCTTGGCTGGGGGCGAATACAATGAGCAGTTCTTC
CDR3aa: CASSLAGGEYNEQFF

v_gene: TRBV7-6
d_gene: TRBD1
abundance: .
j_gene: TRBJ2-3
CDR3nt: TGTGCCAGCAGCCCAGACCGACAGGGCGAAATGATTGTACCAGATACGCAGTATTTT
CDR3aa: CASSPDRQGEMIVPDTQYF

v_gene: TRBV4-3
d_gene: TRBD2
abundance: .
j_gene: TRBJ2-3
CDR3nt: TGCGCCAGCAGCTATAGCGGGGAAAGGCAGTATTTT
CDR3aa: CASSYSGERQYF

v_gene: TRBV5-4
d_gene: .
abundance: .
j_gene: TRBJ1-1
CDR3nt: TGTGCCAGCAGCTCGCCTGGTGGGGCCACTGAAGCTTTCTTT
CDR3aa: CASSSPGGATEAFF

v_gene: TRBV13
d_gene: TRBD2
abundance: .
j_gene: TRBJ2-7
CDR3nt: TGTGCCAGCAGCCCCCAGAGCGGGAAGGTTTACGAGCAGTACTTC
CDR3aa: CASSPQSGKVYEQYF

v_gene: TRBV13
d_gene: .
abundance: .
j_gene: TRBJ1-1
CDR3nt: TGTGCCAGCAGTCAAAAAGCGAACACTGAAGCTTTCTTT
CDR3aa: CASSQKANTEAFF

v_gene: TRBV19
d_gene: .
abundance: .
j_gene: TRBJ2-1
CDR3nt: TGTGCCAGTAGTATTACGGCTAGCAGCAATGAGCAGTTCTTC
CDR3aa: CASSITASSNEQFF